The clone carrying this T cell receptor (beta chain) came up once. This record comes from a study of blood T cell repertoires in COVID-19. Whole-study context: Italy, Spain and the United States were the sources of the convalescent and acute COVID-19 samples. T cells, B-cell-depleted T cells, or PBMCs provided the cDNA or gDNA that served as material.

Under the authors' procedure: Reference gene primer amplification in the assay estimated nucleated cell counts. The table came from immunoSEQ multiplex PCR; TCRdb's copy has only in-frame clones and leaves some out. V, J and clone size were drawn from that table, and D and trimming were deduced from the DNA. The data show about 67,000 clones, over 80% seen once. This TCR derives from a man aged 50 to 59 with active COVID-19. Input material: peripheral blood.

The CDR3 DNA is TGTGCCAGCAGCGAAACAGGGTACGGCTACACCTTC. Translated, it gives CASSETGYGYTF. This chain uses TRBV7-9 with TRBJ1-2, with a possible D match to TRBD1 (6 bases). Looked up from germline, CDR1 is SEHNR and CDR2 is FQNEAQ (reference sequence). The V end lost 5 bases, the J end lost 8 bases, and 12 bases lay between the germline ends. The CDR3 contains 12 residues.